The text below deals with one T cell receptor (beta chain). These data are taken from a study of Ad26.COV2.S vaccination and SARS-CoV-2 variants. This table comes from immunoSEQ multiplex PCR, and its TCRdb copy is limited to in-frame clones, with some not included. This sample has 300,000 to 400,000 clones, with approximately 90% found just once. Sample treatment: about 20 received Ad26.COV2.S at low or high dose, single or two shots; about 5 received placebo; per-sample allocation not given. Sampling was performed 63 days after the first vaccine or placebo injection. The sample here was peripheral blood, taken in a trial of Ad26.COV2.S vaccine versus placebo. This TCR was sampled from a person between 18 and 65 years old who received the Ad26.COV2.S COVID-19 vaccine or a placebo.

CDR3 region: CASSFNRVPYGYTF. CDR3 sequence (DNA): TGCGCCAGCAGCTTTAACAGGGTACCCTATGGCTACACCTTC. This chain joins TRBV5-1 and TRBJ1-2; D might be TRBD1 (6 bases). Germline V gives CDR1 SGHRS, CDR2 YFSETQ. This CDR3 spans 14 amino acids. V dropped 2 bases and J dropped 4 bases, with 12 bases sitting between them.